A selection of T cell receptor beta chains follows, all from one sample in a study of beta chain features in type 1 diabetes. Measured with immunoSEQ multiplex PCR; TCRdb has only the in-frame clones, and not every one. The profile shows about 190,000 clones, approximately 8% of them singletons. The sample consisted of central memory CD4+ T cells from blood. Receptor source: a man younger than 30 with type 1 diabetes. CDR3s include the opening cysteine and the closing phenylalanine or tryptophan. The order of the fields is clone size, J gene, D gene, V gene, CDR3 protein, CDR3 DNA. A D gene is named only where the DNA matches it firmly. Not all rows give a size; the values are once, few, many and, for expanded clones, a class.

abundance: few
j_gene: TRBJ2-3
d_gene: NA
v_gene: TRBV28
CDR3aa: CASSDPGVTSDTQYF
CDR3nt: TGTGCCAGCAGTGACCCGGGAGTTACGTCAGATACGCAGTATTTT

abundance: NA
j_gene: TRBJ1-1
d_gene: NA
v_gene: TRBV7-2
CDR3aa: CASSPDRHTEAFF
CDR3nt: TGTGCCAGCAGCCCCGACAGGCACACTGAAGCTTTCTTT

abundance: few
j_gene: TRBJ1-1
d_gene: NA
v_gene: TRBV28
CDR3aa: CASSLRSLEAFF
CDR3nt: TGTGCCAGCAGTTTGAGAAGCCTTGAAGCTTTCTTT

abundance: few
j_gene: TRBJ2-1
d_gene: NA
v_gene: TRBV9
CDR3aa: CASSTTSHPYNEQFF
CDR3nt: TGTGCCAGCAGCACTACTAGCCACCCCTACAATGAGCAGTTCTTC

abundance: NA
j_gene: TRBJ2-1
d_gene: TRBD2
v_gene: TRBV30
CDR3aa: CAWSGEWASGRRYEQFF
CDR3nt: TGTGCCTGGAGTGGGGAATGGGCTAGCGGGAGGAGGTATGAGCAGTTCTTC

abundance: NA
j_gene: TRBJ2-7
d_gene: TRBD2
v_gene: TRBV18
CDR3aa: CASSRQTSGGSYEQYF
CDR3nt: TGTGCCAGCTCACGACAGACTAGCGGGGGGTCCTACGAGCAGTACTTC

abundance: few
j_gene: TRBJ1-6
d_gene: NA
v_gene: TRBV21-1
CDR3aa: CASSKVRGCNSPLHF
CDR3nt: TGTGCCAGCAGCAAAGTCAGGGGGTGTAATTCACCCCTCCACTTT

abundance: NA
j_gene: TRBJ2-3
d_gene: TRBD1
v_gene: TRBV7-2
CDR3aa: CASSLTGGEDTQYF
CDR3nt: TGTGCCAGCAGCTTAACAGGGGGCGAAGATACGCAGTATTTT

abundance: NA
j_gene: TRBJ2-7
d_gene: TRBD1
v_gene: TRBV6-5
CDR3aa: CASNRGQVHEQYF
CDR3nt: TGTGCCAGCAATCGAGGACAGGTCCACGAGCAGTACTTC

abundance: NA
j_gene: TRBJ2-3
d_gene: NA
v_gene: TRBV14
CDR3aa: CASSRIGVFTDTQYF
CDR3nt: TGTGCCAGCAGCCGAATCGGGGTATTCACAGATACGCAGTATTTT

abundance: NA
j_gene: TRBJ2-3
d_gene: NA
v_gene: TRBV10-3
CDR3aa: CASSYEADTQYF
CDR3nt: TGTGCCAGCAGTTATGAGGCAGATACGCAGTATTTT

abundance: many
j_gene: TRBJ1-2
d_gene: NA
v_gene: TRBV28
CDR3aa: CASSLRSGGYTF
CDR3nt: TGTGCCAGCAGTTTGAGGTCGGGAGGCTACACCTTC

abundance: NA
j_gene: TRBJ2-1
d_gene: TRBD2
v_gene: TRBV7-2
CDR3aa: CASSSSAGNYNEQFF
CDR3nt: TGTGCCAGCAGCTCTTCAGCGGGGAATTACAATGAGCAGTTCTTC

abundance: few
j_gene: TRBJ1-1
d_gene: NA
v_gene: TRBV11-2
CDR3aa: CASSLSGPLNTEAFF
CDR3nt: TGTGCCAGCAGCTTATCAGGGCCCCTGAACACTGAAGCTTTCTTT

abundance: few
j_gene: TRBJ2-1
d_gene: TRBD1
v_gene: TRBV7-9
CDR3aa: CASSLAGQFYNEQFF
CDR3nt: TGTGCCAGCAGCTTAGCGGGACAGTTCTACAATGAGCAGTTCTTC

abundance: NA
j_gene: TRBJ2-5
d_gene: NA
v_gene: TRBV4-1
CDR3aa: CASSQNYQETQYF
CDR3nt: TGCGCCAGCAGCCAAAACTACCAAGAGACCCAGTACTTC

abundance: few
j_gene: TRBJ2-5
d_gene: TRBD2
v_gene: TRBV9
CDR3aa: CASSNRGGRETQYF
CDR3nt: TGTGCCAGCAGCAACCGCGGGGGGAGGGAGACCCAGTACTTC

abundance: once
j_gene: TRBJ1-4
d_gene: NA
v_gene: TRBV4-3
CDR3aa: CASSQEPLLLVRPNEKLFF
CDR3nt: TGCGCCAGCAGCCAAGAGCCACTTCTGTTAGTACGTCCTAATGAAAAACTGTTTTTT

abundance: NA
j_gene: TRBJ2-7
d_gene: NA
v_gene: TRBV5-1
CDR3aa: CASSLGRERDEQYF
CDR3nt: TGCGCCAGCAGCTTGGGCCGGGAAAGGGACGAGCAGTACTTC

abundance: NA
j_gene: TRBJ2-3
d_gene: NA
v_gene: TRBV23-1
CDR3aa: CASSQHGGQDTQYF
CDR3nt: TGCGCCAGCAGTCAACACGGGGGTCAGGATACGCAGTATTTT

abundance: NA
j_gene: TRBJ2-7
d_gene: TRBD2
v_gene: TRBV13
CDR3aa: CASNGRGGHEQYF
CDR3nt: TGTGCCAGCAACGGGAGGGGGGGCCACGAGCAGTACTTC

abundance: NA
j_gene: TRBJ2-6
d_gene: NA
v_gene: TRBV5-1
CDR3aa: CASSSGVSGANVLTF
CDR3nt: TGCGCCAGCAGCTCAGGGGTGTCCGGGGCCAACGTCCTGACTTTC